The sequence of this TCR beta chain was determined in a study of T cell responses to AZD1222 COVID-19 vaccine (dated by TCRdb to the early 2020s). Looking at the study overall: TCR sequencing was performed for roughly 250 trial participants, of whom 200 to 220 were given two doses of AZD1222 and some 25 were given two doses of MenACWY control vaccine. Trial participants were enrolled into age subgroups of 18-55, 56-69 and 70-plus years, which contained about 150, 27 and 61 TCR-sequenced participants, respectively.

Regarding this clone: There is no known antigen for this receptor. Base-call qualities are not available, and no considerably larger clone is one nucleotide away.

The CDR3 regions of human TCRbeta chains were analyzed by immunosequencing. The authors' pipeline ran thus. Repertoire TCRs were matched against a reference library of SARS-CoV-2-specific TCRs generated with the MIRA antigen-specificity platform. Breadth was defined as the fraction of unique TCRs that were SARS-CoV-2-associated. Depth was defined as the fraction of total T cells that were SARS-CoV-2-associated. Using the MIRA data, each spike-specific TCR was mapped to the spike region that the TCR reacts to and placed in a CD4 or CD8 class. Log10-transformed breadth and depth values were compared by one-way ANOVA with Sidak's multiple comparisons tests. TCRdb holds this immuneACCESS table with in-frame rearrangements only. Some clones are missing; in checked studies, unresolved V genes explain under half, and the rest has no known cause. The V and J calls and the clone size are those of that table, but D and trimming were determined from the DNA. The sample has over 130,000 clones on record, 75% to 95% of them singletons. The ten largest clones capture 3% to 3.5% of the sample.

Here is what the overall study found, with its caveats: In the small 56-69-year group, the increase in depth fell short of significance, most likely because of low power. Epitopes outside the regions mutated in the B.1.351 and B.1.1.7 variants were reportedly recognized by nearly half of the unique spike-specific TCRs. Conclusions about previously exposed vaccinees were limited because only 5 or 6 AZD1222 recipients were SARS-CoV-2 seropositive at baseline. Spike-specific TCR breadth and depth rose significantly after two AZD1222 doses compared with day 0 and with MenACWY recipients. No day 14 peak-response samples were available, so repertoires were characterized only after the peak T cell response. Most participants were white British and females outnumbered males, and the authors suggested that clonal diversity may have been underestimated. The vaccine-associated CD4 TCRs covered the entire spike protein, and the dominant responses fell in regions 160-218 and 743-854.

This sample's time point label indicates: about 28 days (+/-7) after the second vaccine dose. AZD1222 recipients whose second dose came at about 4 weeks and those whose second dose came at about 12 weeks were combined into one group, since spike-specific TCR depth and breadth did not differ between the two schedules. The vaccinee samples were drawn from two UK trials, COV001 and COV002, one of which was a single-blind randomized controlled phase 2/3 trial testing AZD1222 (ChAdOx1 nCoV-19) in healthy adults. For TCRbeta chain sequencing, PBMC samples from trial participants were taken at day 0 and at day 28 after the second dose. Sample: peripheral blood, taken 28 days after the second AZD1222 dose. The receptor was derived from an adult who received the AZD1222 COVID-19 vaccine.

Here is the DNA: TGTGCCAGCAGCCAAGTACTCTCGGTCGAGCAGTACTTC. Translated, it gives CASSQVLSVEQYF. The sequence joins TRBV3-1 (or the pseudogene TRBV3-2) to TRBJ2-7, with the D gene call left open. Taken from the germline V gene (reference sequence), the CDR1 and CDR2 loops are LGHDT and YNNKEL. The germline ends are 10 bases apart after V is trimmed by 1 base and J by 6 bases. The CDR3 numbers 13 residues from cysteine through phenylalanine. Here the CDR3 DNA is all that survives: 39 bases in frame from base 1.